This T cell receptor (beta chain) was obtained from a study of cytomegalovirus exposure and HLA in healthy donors (dated by TCRdb to the late 2010s). In terms of the full investigation: An earlier analysis of some 550 of the donors reported approximately 300 Gb of sequence data and roughly 110 million unique TCR beta sequences from about 179 million T cells. Typing coverage differed by locus: A, B, C, DRB1 and DQB1 were typed in roughly 629-630 donors, DQA1 in 522, DPA1 in some 600, and DPB1 in around 490. Using immunosequencing, the study profiled T cell repertoires from 550 to 750 subjects and related those repertoires to cytomegalovirus serostatus. In an earlier analysis of 587 of the donors, high-throughput TCR beta sequencing was used to judge whether each TCR beta V gene segment behaved as functional or pseudogenic. HLA typing included class I and class II loci at four-digit resolution. Besides the first cohort of roughly 640 subjects, a separate validation cohort made up of 120 different subjects was used. A later analysis re-analyzed previously published TCR beta repertoires from 660 or so donors and added high-resolution HLA genotyping to study TCR occurrence patterns. An early release that covered fewer than 800 HLA-typed donors contained around 300 gigabases of sequencing data and roughly 84 million unique TCR sequences. Every discovery cohort repertoire had been produced on one sequencing platform. Rather than using new phenotypic data, the later analysis identified candidate immune exposures from TCR beta sequences and from how often those sequences occurred across donors. In a later genetic analysis, genome-wide SNP genotypes for 398 of the 666 donors were used, and that subset was treated as a discovery cohort. The study aimed to test whether cataloging public T cell receptors could reveal signatures of past pathogen exposure. Because of strong linkage in the cohort, roughly five DR-DQ haplotypes were treated as single units for association and clustering. Among the approximately 400 genotyped donors, approximately 77% belonged to the genetic ancestry cluster associated with self-reported Caucasian donors. To predict cytomegalovirus infection status, the study brought together high-throughput TCR immunosequencing, statistical association of individual TCRs with disease status, and machine learning. Donor age, sex, ethnicity and CMV serostatus were collected together with the repertoire data. On average, 235,054 unique TCR beta nucleotide sequences were sequenced per donor among fewer than 500 genotyped donors of the cohort, with roughly 18% of those sequences being non-productive. What the work shows at the level of the full study, not this receptor alone: Because HLA typing was unavailable for some donors at each locus, only the typed subset was used in association tests. In a later analysis, most CMV-associated TCR beta chains were found to appear HLA-restricted, with HLA associations seemingly driven largely by CMV exposure. Some IMGT-functional V segments, including TRBV6-2 and TRBV6-3, could not be told apart with the 87-base-pair reads, so those segments were excluded. Most TCR sequences were seen in very few donors, while some public TCRs were found in many individuals. Compared with equally common non-associated chains, HLA-associated TCR beta chains in a later analysis were more clonally expanded and had lower generation probabilities. At a false discovery rate of 0.05, a later analysis linked 15,000 to 20,000 TCR beta sequences to specific HLA alleles. Cytomegalovirus status was reported to be diagnosed by the classifier with high specificity and sensitivity in both the original and validation cohorts. When HLA alleles, especially DR and DQ, strongly co-occurred, attributing TCR associations to individual alleles was difficult. Compared with the roughly 710-donor mean, donors in an Asian-associated ancestry cluster had fewer N-insertions in productive TCRs, according to a later genetic analysis. In a later genetic analysis, a missense DCLRE1C variant was associated with V-gene and J-gene trimming of TCR beta chains, and the association was replicated in an independent cohort. In an earlier analysis of under 600 of the donors, most TCR beta V segments were observed in productive rearrangements about 87% or about 30% of the time, broadly matching IMGT annotations. The presence/absence analyses assumed that sequencing depth was roughly uniform across donors, and that assumption may not be true. A further reported finding was that TCR beta sequences accurately predicted the HLA-A and HLA-B alleles for most subjects in the first cohort. A group of highly shared sequence variants was considered likely to be a technical artifact of the sequencing pipeline. Correlated functional status among segregating V segments might be attributable to linkage disequilibrium, but an unknown experimental factor could not be ruled out. In the study, some 160 TCR beta chains were listed as associated with cytomegalovirus. In a later analysis, the rate of TCR association differed among HLA loci, with DRB1 alleles having the most associated TCRs and HLA-C alleles having the fewest. Several of the top co-occurrence clusters appeared to be linked to parvovirus B19, influenza, CMV and Epstein-Barr virus, according to a later analysis. This cohort had only TCR beta chains sequenced, and the lack of alpha or paired-chain data limited which features could be detected. According to the authors, the approach could potentially be generalized to other disease states and immunological phenotypes. For the cohort, immune exposure information was limited to CMV serostatus. In vitro tests confirmed that three of the cytomegalovirus-associated TCR beta chains recognize cytomegalovirus antigens. Roughly 15 rarely observed V segments, including chromosome 9 orphons, were excluded from the earlier analysis of approximately 600 of the donors because counts were too low.

The receptor library was made with the immunoSEQ multiplex PCR assay. The multiplex PCR relied on a mix of 60 forward primers for TCR Vbeta segments and 13 reverse primers for TCR Jbeta segments. Amplification of the CDR3 region of rearranged TCR beta genes was performed with a multiplex PCR assay on genomic DNA. Amplified TCR beta libraries were sequenced as 87-base-pair reads on the Illumina HiSeq System. Regarding the original processing steps: Across the 500 to 750 repertoires, a later analysis counted approximately 83 million unique TCR beta chains, some 11 million of which were shared by at least two donors. Raw reads were error-corrected and collapsed into unique sequences by a nearest-neighbor algorithm in which closely related sequences were merged to remove PCR and sequencing errors. Alignment of CDR3 sequences to IMGT reference sequences was used to assign V, D and J gene segments. For a sequence to be retained, a match of at least six nucleotides to both a V gene segment and a J gene segment was required. A rearrangement was called productive if the CDR3 had no stop codons and remained in frame with V and J, and every other rearrangement was called non-productive. Following IMGT convention, CDR3 was defined as the stretch from the second conserved V-encoded cysteine up to the conserved J-encoded phenylalanine. Sequences without an unambiguous match to a single V gene segment were excluded from the earlier analysis of several hundred of the donors. An earlier analysis of fewer than 750 of the donors classified V segments as functional when productive rearrangements were above 56.7% and as segregating when the standard deviation between donors was above 5%. A statistical classification framework was built to diagnose cytomegalovirus status from the catalog of TCR beta chain sequences. A later analysis assigned V and J genes by comparing TCR nucleotide sequences with IMGT/GENE-DB human TR gene sequences. A later analysis assigned CDR3 sequences and most-parsimonious VDJ recombination scenarios with the TCRdist pipeline. A later analysis defined each TCR beta chain by its CDR3 amino acid sequence plus V-gene family, and excluded reads lacking a unique V-gene family. A later analysis removed several hundred highly shared, low-generation-probability nucleotide sequences to deal with suspected cross-contamination and a sequencing artifact. A later analysis calculated a clonal expansion index for each public chain from normalized within-repertoire ranks of inferred template counts. A later analysis computed generation probabilities with a VDJ recombination model fitted to out-of-frame rearrangements, and checked the results against IGoR. In a later analysis, TCR-TCR, TCR-HLA and TCR-CMV co-occurrence was scored with hypergeometric tests, and a repertoire-size bias correction was applied to TCR pairs. To estimate false discovery rates, a later analysis permuted the HLA or CMV assignments 20 times. In a later analysis, co-occurring TCRs were grouped with DBSCAN, and TCRdist sequence similarity was added when clustering was performed within HLA-allele-positive subsets. Repertoires with fewer than 30,000 or more than 120,000 public chains, plus five repertoires with anomalous nucleotide sharing, were excluded from co-occurrence clustering. TCRdb stores this immuneACCESS table with in-frame sequences only. Part of the clones is absent; in the studies checked, under half of the shortfall reflects unresolved V genes, and no reason is known for the rest. The DNA gave D and trimming, while V, J and clone size come from that table. The sample's own table lists 55,000 to 80,000 clones. The ten largest account for 2.5% to 3% of the sample.

The cohort consisted of approximately 670 healthy bone marrow donors. Cohort members were all nominally healthy when sampled, although unrecorded immune exposures were likely present. The donor was CMV seronegative and was included in the group of a few hundred seronegative cohort members. Each donor provided a peripheral blood sample, and peripheral blood mononuclear cells were used for TCR beta sequencing. Genomic DNA extraction from the blood cell samples was performed with the Qiagen DNeasy Blood Extraction Kit. Trimming takes 6 bases off V and 10 bases off J; junction bases not matched to a gene: 12. Via the germline V gene (reference sequence), CDR1 is SEHNR and CDR2 FQNEAQ. Spanning cysteine to phenylalanine, the CDR3 consists of 15 amino acids. Of the read, only the CDR3 DNA is kept; its 45 bases are in frame from base 1. A note on this clone: Its target antigen remains unknown.

Material for sequencing was PBMCs. The source is a man aged 35-49 years in good health and CMV-seronegative. Rearrangement joined TRBV7-9 to TRBJ1-6, with 7 bases in between that match TRBD1. The nucleotide sequence reads as follows: TGTGCCAGCAGTTCCCGACAGGGAAAAGGGTCACCCCTCCACTTT. Its protein is CASSSRQGKGSPLHF.